The 29 T cell receptor beta chains in this list originate from one sample, sequenced in a study of early T cells in non-severe SARS-CoV-2 infection. TCRdb recomputed calls from the 5' RACE reads with MiXCR, one row per CDR3 protein. The sample lists more than 65,000 distinct CDR3 sequences, about 14% occurring once. This specimen consisted of whole blood, obtained at baseline. These receptors originate from an adult who was a healthcare worker with PCR-confirmed SARS-CoV-2 infection or an uninfected control (not recorded which).

This clonotype has ten or more counts. The chain links TRBV29-1 to TRBJ1-4, with TRBD1 as a possible D gene (6 bases). V gave up 3 bases and J gave up 8 bases, with 10 bases separating them. This CDR3 contains 12 residues. The V gene's germline CDR1 is SQVTM and CDR2 ANQGSEA. In DNA, the CDR3 is TGCAGCGTTGACAGGGGTGGAGAAAAACTGTTTTTT. Amino acid sequence: CSVDRGGEKLFF.

The chain recombines TRBV15 with TRBJ2-1; 11 bases agree with TRBD2. This CDR3 spans 17 amino acids. Germline lookup yields CDR1 LNHNV and CDR2 YYDKDF (reference sequence). V lost 4 bases to trimming and J lost 2 bases; unmatched junction nucleotides: 7. CDR3 bases: TGTGCCACCAGCACCACCCTACTAGCGGGGGCCTACAATGAGCAGTTCTTC. This sequence encodes CATSTTLLAGAYNEQFF.

A remark on this clonotype: This could be a read error, since a much larger clone is one nucleotide away. V gene TRBV7-2 combines with J gene TRBJ2-3; no clear D. Germline V gene sequence: CDR1 SGHTA, CDR2 FQGNSA. With 3 bases removed from V and 0 bases from J, the gap between germline ends came to 4 bases. This CDR3 is 13 amino acids long. The CDR3 coding sequence is TGTGCCAGCAGCTTCGGGAGCACAGATACGCAGTATTTT. Translating it yields CASSFGSTDTQYF.

This rearrangement joins TRBV14 to TRBJ2-7, with a weak D call TRBD2 (6 bases). CDR3 length: 13 amino acids. Trimming stripped 5 bases from V and 5 bases from J, with 13 bases between. Germline loops: CDR1 SGHDN, CDR2 FVKESK. CDR3 nucleotide sequence: TGTGCCAGCAGCGTCAGGGACTCAGACGAGCAGTACTTC. Amino acids: CASSVRDSDEQYF.

The chain couples TRBV6-5 to TRBJ1-2; the match to TRBD1 covers 10 bases. The CDR3 has 15 amino acids. The germline V gene has CDR1 MNHEY and CDR2 SVGAGI. Trimming at V came to 0 bases and at J to 4 bases, leaving 2 bases not matched to a gene. The CDR3 bases are TGTGCCAGCAGTTACTCTGGGACAGGGGCCTATGGCTACACCTTC. This gives the protein CASSYSGTGAYGYTF.

This clonotype came up many times. The chain combines TRBV10-2 with TRBJ2-7; 8 bases align to TRBD2. The CDR3 extends over 11 amino acids. Germline loops: CDR1 WSHSY, CDR2 SAAADI. V lost 8 bases and J lost 7; bases outside the gene matches: 4. The CDR3 loop reads CASGPGGEQYF. In DNA form, the CDR3 reads TGCGCCAGCGGACCGGGAGGGGAGCAGTACTTC.

The CDR3 is CASQVGSALGTEAFF. CDR3 in DNA: TGTGCCAGCCAAGTGGGGTCGGCGTTAGGCACTGAAGCTTTCTTT. V usage is TRBV28 and J usage is TRBJ1-1; D not resolved. V was pared by 8 bases and J by 4 bases, with 20 bases between. CDR3 length equals 15 residues. The germline CDR1 and CDR2 sequences are MDHEN and SYDVKM.

A few counts support this clonotype. This chain joins TRBV12-3 or TRBV12-4 and TRBJ2-2, with a tentative D call TRBD2 (6 bases). The V and J ends lost 1 base and 6 bases respectively, with 6 bases between them. This CDR3 spans 13 amino acids. CDR3 DNA: TGTGCCAGCAGTTTAGTAGCGGCCGGGGAGCTGTTTTTT. Protein: CASSLVAAGELFF.

The chain combines TRBV5-1 with TRBJ2-7; 10 nucleotides agree with TRBD1. This CDR3 spans 14 amino acids. Germline-derived CDR1 and CDR2 are SGHRS and YFSETQ. J was trimmed by 5 bases and V by 3 bases; bases with no gene match: 5. The CDR3 protein is CASSYRDRGDEQYF. The CDR3 region has the DNA TGCGCCAGCAGCTACCGGGACAGGGGTGACGAGCAGTACTTC.

The CDR3 loop is CASTPTSGRETQYF. The CDR3 bases are TGTGCCAGCACCCCGACTAGCGGGAGAGAGACCCAGTACTTC. V is TRBV12-3 or TRBV12-4 and J is TRBJ2-5; 12 bases match TRBD2. The junction had 4 bases not matched to a gene; V was cut back by 7 bases and J by 4 bases. The CDR3 consists of 14 residues.

This clonotype has just a few counts. The chain is built from TRBV6-2 or TRBV6-3 and TRBJ1-1; D remains ambiguous. The CDR3 contains 14 residues. V shed 5 bases and J shed 4 bases, with 14 bases lying between them. From germline, CDR1 is MNHEY and CDR2 SVGEGT. In DNA, the CDR3 is TGTGCCAGCAGTCCCGGACTGTTGGGCACTGAAGCTTTCTTT. Translated, it gives CASSPGLLGTEAFF.

A word on this clonotype: The final CDR3 position lacks the conserved phenylalanine or tryptophan, pointing to a likely read error. The limits of the CDR3 on the DNA are not certain, so only TCRdb's listed CDR3 is given. V gene TRBV20-1 combines with J gene TRBJ1-2; the listed D gene, TRBD1, was not tested against the DNA. The length of the CDR3 is 11 amino acids, counting both ends. Germline values: CDR1 DFQATT, CDR2 SNEGSKA (reference sequence). CDR3: CSAASPGTGDV.

This clonotype has a handful of counts. The J gene is TRBJ2-1, the V gene TRBV7-9; 14 nucleotides agree with TRBD2. After removal of 5 bases from V and 8 bases from J, the junction contained 2 bases not matched to a gene. Germline values: CDR1 SEHNR, CDR2 FQNEAQ (reference sequence). The CDR3 runs to 14 residues. As DNA, the CDR3 is TGTGCCAGCAGCGGGACTAGCGGGAGCGATGAGCAGTTCTTC. This translates into CASSGTSGSDEQFF.

In its sample, this clonotype was seen many times. V gene TRBV12-3 or TRBV12-4 combines with J gene TRBJ2-1, with TRBD1 matching over 9 bases. The CDR3 contains 15 residues. V gave up 6 bases and J gave up 4 bases; unmatched junction bases: 7. The CDR3 sequence: CASSPGQGVYNEQFF. The DNA of the CDR3 is TGTGCCAGCAGCCCGGGACAGGGCGTTTACAATGAGCAGTTCTTC.

The rearrangement joins TRBV20-1 to TRBJ2-7, with D perhaps matching TRBD2 (5 bases). The CDR3 is 15 residues long. Trimming shortened V by 0 bases and J by 0 bases, and 12 bases separated the two germline ends. Per germline, CDR1 DFQATT and CDR2 SNEGSKA (reference sequence). The CDR3 region is CSARDGSVSSYEQYF. CDR3 bases: TGCAGTGCTAGAGATGGGAGCGTTAGCTCCTACGAGCAGTACTTC.

This chain links TRBV12-3 or TRBV12-4 with TRBJ2-2; no definite D call. V lost 2 bases and J lost 1, with 8 bases in between. This CDR3 is 15 amino acids long. The CDR3 is CASSLTLLNTGELFF. The DNA for the CDR3 is TGTGCCAGCAGTTTAACACTCCTGAACACCGGGGAGCTGTTTTTT.

This rearrangement joins TRBV20-1 to TRBJ2-1; D unclear. The germline CDR1 and CDR2 sequences are DFQATT and SNEGSKA (reference sequence). The CDR3 has 16 amino acids. The V end lost 4 bases, the J end lost 0 bases, and 16 bases lay between the germline ends. The CDR3, as DNA: TGCAGTGCTACCTGGAATAGCCGCAGCTCCTACAATGAGCAGTTCTTC. Its protein product is CSATWNSRSSYNEQFF.

This clonotype was picked up a small number of times. The gene calls are TRBV12-3 or TRBV12-4 and TRBJ1-1; no clear D. The V end was cut by 3 bases, the J end by 5 bases, with 13 bases between. The CDR3 has 14 amino acids. CDR3 protein: CASSFNSLKTEAFF. The CDR3 region has the DNA TGTGCCAGCAGTTTCAACAGTCTTAAAACTGAAGCTTTCTTT.

This clonotype came up a few times. The V and J genes are TRBV20-1 and TRBJ1-5; D remains ambiguous. The CDR3 loop spans 15 amino acids. Germline CDR1 and CDR2: DFQATT and SNEGSKA (reference sequence). Trimming removed 5 bases at V and 2 bases at J, with 16 bases between. The CDR3 sequence is CSAGYQVMGNQPQHF. The CDR3, as DNA: TGCAGTGCTGGGTACCAGGTTATGGGCAATCAGCCCCAGCATTTT.

This clonotype has just a few counts. The gene calls are TRBV5-1 and TRBJ2-1, with TRBD2 matching over 10 bases. From germline, CDR1 is SGHRS and CDR2 YFSETQ. This CDR3 has 17 amino acids. The J segment lost 2 bases and the V segment lost 10 bases, leaving 15 bases of the junction unmatched. The CDR3, as DNA: TGCGCCCCCGGCACCCTAGCGGGAGTGGGTCCCTACAATGAGCAGTTCTTC. It codes for CAPGTLAGVGPYNEQFF. The variable domain in full, completed from reference TRBV5-1 and TRBJ2-1, reads KAGVTQTPRYLIKTRGQQVTLSCSPISGHRSVSWYQQTPGQGLQFLFEYFSETQRNKGNFPGRFSGRQFSNSRSEMNVSTLELGDSALYLCAPGTLAGVGPYNEQFFGPGTRLTVL.

The sample holds a few counts of this clonotype. The chain employs TRBV2 and TRBJ1-5; the D is unclear. Germline values: CDR1 SNHLY, CDR2 FYNNEI. The CDR3 has 14 amino acids. V lost 4 bases, J lost 8 bases, and 15 bases lay in between. CDR3 sequence reads: CASSVERLGKPQHF. CDR3 in DNA: TGTGCCAGCAGTGTCGAACGCCTCGGGAAGCCCCAGCATTTT.

V is TRBV10-1 and J is TRBJ2-7; D remains unclear. The CDR3 spans 12 residues. V was cut by 3 bases and J by 8 bases, with 11 bases left in between. The germline V gene has CDR1 WNHNN and CDR2 SYGVQD (reference sequence). The CDR3 here is CASSEGRSKQYF. The CDR3 region has the DNA TGCGCCAGCAGTGAAGGACGGTCGAAGCAGTACTTC.

The chain carries TRBV24-1 and TRBJ2-3; perhaps TRBD2 as D (6 bases). This CDR3 comprises 17 residues. V dropped 3 bases and J dropped 6 bases, with 21 bases sitting between them. Germline loops: CDR1 KGHDR, CDR2 SFDVKD. This CDR3 reads CATSDPGAGQALDTQYF. The CDR3, as DNA: TGTGCCACCAGTGATCCAGGCGCGGGGCAGGCCTTGGATACGCAGTATTTT.

The genes are TRBV18 and TRBJ2-7, with D possibly TRBD2 on 7 matching bases. Trimming pared 3 bases from V and 6 bases from J, leaving 21 bases between. CDR3 length: 16 residues. In germline, CDR1 is KGHSH, CDR2 LQKENI. CDR3 sequence reads: CASSPDAIRGASEQYF. CDR3 coding DNA: TGTGCCAGCTCACCTGACGCGATTCGGGGGGCCTCCGAGCAGTACTTC.

This clonotype is classed as medium-sized. The CDR3: CSAREGPGRVANSPLHF. For the CDR3, the DNA is TGCAGTGCTAGAGAAGGGCCCGGGCGGGTGGCTAATTCACCCCTCCACTTT. The chain uses TRBV20-1 and TRBJ1-6, with D unresolved. This CDR3 has 17 residues. CDR1 is DFQATT, CDR2 SNEGSKA, per germline (reference sequence). V lost 0 bases to trimming and J lost 6 bases, with 18 bases between them.

Many counts were recorded for this clonotype. The V and J genes are TRBV7-9 and TRBJ2-3; 13 nucleotides agree with TRBD2. The germline CDR1 and CDR2 sequences are SEHNR and FQNEAQ (reference sequence). The CDR3 has 18 amino acids. V was pared by 5 bases and J by 5 bases, with 13 bases of the junction left unmatched. The CDR3, as DNA: TGTGCCAGCAGCCTTAGCTCCGGACTAGCGGGGGAGATAGATACGCAGTATTTT. Protein: CASSLSSGLAGEIDTQYF.

This clonotype was seen a few times. The V gene is TRBV11-2, the J gene TRBJ2-1; D is ambiguous. The CDR3 covers 18 residues. Trimming shortened V by 3 bases and J by 4 bases, and 22 bases separated the two germline ends. Per the germline V gene, CDR1 is SGHAT and CDR2 is FQNNGV. CDR3 residues: CASSFPSEPKGYYNEQFF. The CDR3 nucleotides are TGTGCCAGCAGCTTCCCATCGGAACCTAAAGGGTATTACAATGAGCAGTTCTTC.

The table lists this clonotype with a few counts. The chain is built from TRBV11-2 and TRBJ2-3; TRBD2 matches 8 bases. The CDR3 runs 15 residues. Germline V lookup: CDR1 SGHAT, CDR2 FQNNGV. Trimming at V came to 5 bases and at J to 2 bases, leaving 6 bases not matched to a gene. In DNA form, the CDR3 reads TGTGCCAGCAGCCCCCGCGGACTAGCCACAGATACGCAGTATTTT. Encoded protein: CASSPRGLATDTQYF.

On this clonotype itself: One end of the junction varies from germline; a read error may be responsible. This chain uses TRBV12-3 or TRBV12-4 with TRBJ2-1; 9 bases map to TRBD2. The CDR3 has 15 residues. CDR3 protein: CASSFRGLANNGQFF. The CDR3 DNA sequence: TGTGCCAGCAGTTTTAGGGGACTAGCAAACAATGGGCAGTTCTTC.